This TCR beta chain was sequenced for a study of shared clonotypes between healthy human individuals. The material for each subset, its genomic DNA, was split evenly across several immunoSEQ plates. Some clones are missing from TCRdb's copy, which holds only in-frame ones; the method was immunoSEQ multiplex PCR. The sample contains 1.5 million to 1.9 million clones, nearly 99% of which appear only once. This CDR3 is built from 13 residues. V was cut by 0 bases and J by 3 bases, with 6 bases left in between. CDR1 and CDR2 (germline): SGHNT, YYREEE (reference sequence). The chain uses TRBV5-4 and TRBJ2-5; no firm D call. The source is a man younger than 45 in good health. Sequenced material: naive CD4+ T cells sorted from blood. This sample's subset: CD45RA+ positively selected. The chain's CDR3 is CASSLGSKETQYF. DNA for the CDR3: TGTGCCAGCAGCTTGGGTTCGAAAGAGACCCAGTACTTC.